The following is a T cell receptor (beta chain) sequence with its context. The record originates from a study of shared clonotypes between healthy human individuals. Study details: The donors, a couple of women and a few men, were aged 18 to 49.

The CDR3 contains 13 residues. Germline V gene data show CDR1 as MGHDK and CDR2 as SYGVNS. V dropped 9 bases and J dropped 7; count of bases not matched to a gene: 5. Healthy adults negative for HIV, lacking recent acute infections or vaccinations, served as donors. It was on ten immunoSEQ deep assay plates that unsorted PBMC DNA was sequenced. The protocol was immunoSEQ multiplex PCR, while the TCRdb copy is restricted to in-frame clones and leaves out a portion. The data contain about 520,000 clones, around 73% of them singletons. The clonotype was recovered from a woman between 40 and 50 years old in good health. Some clones in this sample may be carry-over from other donors' samples. The chain joins TRBV25-1 to TRBJ1-6; TRBD1 matches 8 bases. Sequenced: PBMCs. CDR3: CASRQGRNSPLHF. Written as DNA, the CDR3 is TGTGCCAGTAGACAGGGGAGAAATTCACCCCTCCACTTT.